The following is a TCR beta chain sequence with its context. This receptor's antigen is unknown. The sample holds no much larger clone one base away, and base qualities are not on file. This sample also contains other DNA sequences that code for the same CDR3. TCR CDR3 regions were amplified from genomic DNA by multiplex PCR using the deep immunoSEQ assay. Extracted genomic DNA from each cell subset was spread evenly across all wells of several immunoSEQ 96-well plates, with each plate serving as a replicate. For sorted subsets, each replicate PCR was loaded with around 200 ng genomic DNA, equivalent to 30,000 to 35,000 T cell genomes. Purified libraries were quantified with a Qubit 3.0 fluorometer, sized on a Bioanalyzer 2100, and re-quantified with the KAPA Library Quantification kit. Each immunoSEQ 96-well plate was sequenced on its own single-read 150-cycle Illumina NextSeq 550 flow cell. The authors' analysis ran thus. Because the immunoSEQ output held only junctional sequences and lacked quality scores, the filtering could not match the filtering applied to full-length reads. Sequences were annotated with PyIR, a Python wrapper for IgBLAST v1.9, and V/J genes and CDR3 were assigned using IMGT germline references. Any read was removed if the V/J assignment was weak (E-value above 1e-6), the CDR3 was missing, or the read contained stop codons, out-of-frame junctions, or ambiguous translated residues. V3J clonotypes were defined as sequences sharing the same inferred V gene, J gene, and CDR3 amino acid sequence. Percentage overlap between repertoires was computed as shared unique clonotypes divided by the size of the smaller repertoire. Repertoire richness was assessed with RTK rarefaction, the Chao1 estimator, and Recon v2.1 estimates of unobserved clonotypes. Generation probabilities for all TCRbeta clonotypes obtained by the gDNA method from four donors were computed using OLGA. TCRdb re-hosts the immuneACCESS table, in-frame sequences only. Its copies lack some clones; in the studies checked, an unresolved V gene accounts for under half of them, and the cause for the rest is not known. From that table come the V and J calls and clone size; the DNA was used to work out D and trimming. Here the sample has more than 2,000,000 clones; just over 90% occur a single time. Under 0.45% of the sample is taken by the ten largest.

Healthy HIV-negative adults with no recently reported acute infections or vaccinations were included as donors. Every donor was a Caucasian adult living in Nashville, Tennessee, USA. Magnetic negative selection was used to enrich CD4+ T cells, after which naive cells were positively selected on CD45RA and the negative fraction became the memory subset. After blood collection by leukapheresis, PBMCs were isolated using Ficoll-Histopaque density gradient centrifugation and then cryopreserved in the vapor phase of liquid nitrogen. Analytical flow cytometry was used to check the purity and quantity of each magnetically sorted T cell population. Genomic DNA was isolated from every sorted fraction and measured by UV absorbance on a Nanodrop 2000c. The sample belongs to a study of shared clonotypes between healthy human individuals (dated by TCRdb to about 2020). Study-level background: A couple of women and a few men aged 18 to 49 years were included in the cohort. Per donor, three plates each were used for CD4 naive and CD4 memory, two for CD8 naive, and one for CD8 memory. To estimate repertoire size and how much clonotypes are shared between individuals, the study performed deep sequencing of blood TCR repertoires from about 5 healthy adults. Different laboratories and diverse techniques were used to prepare libraries and sequence TCR repertoires, to increase sequencing depth and limit assay-specific biases. Per donor, leukapheresis produced somewhere between about 0.8 and 9 billion PBMCs.

Here is what the overall study found, with its caveats: The genetic and exposure-history diversity represented was limited by the small number of donors. Higher generation probabilities were observed for clonotypes shared by all four sorted-subset donors than for non-shared clonotypes. Pairwise subsampling indicated that sequencing depth was expected to affect the degree of clonotype sharing among donors. Across a handful of donors, roughly 5.1% of naive CD4, roughly 3.4% of naive CD8, about 2.3% of memory CD4, and 0.4% of memory CD8 clonotypes were shared. Sampling was limited to blood, and TCR repertoires in tissue likely differ from TCR repertoires in blood. Incomplete sequencing was indicated by rarefaction of sorted-subset datasets, despite the large sequencing depth. Naive subsets generally had larger estimated clonotype richness than memory subsets.

From cysteine to phenylalanine, the CDR3 is 13 amino acids long. Kept here is only the CDR3 DNA, which spans 39 bases and is read in frame from base 1. CDR1 and CDR2 (MDHEN, SYDVKM) derive from the germline V gene. Unmatched junction bases come to 3, with V trimmed by 5 bases and J by 4 bases. This sequence was found in a man aged 18 to 29 in good health. Some clones in this sample may be carry-over from other donors' samples. Material for sequencing was naive CD4+ T cells from PBMCs. The meaning of the sample's cell subset or site label: CD45RA+ positively selected. The chain is made from TRBV28 and TRBJ1-2; TRBD1 matches 8 bases in the middle. The CDR3 protein sequence reads: CASSLDRGYGYTF. The bases read TGTGCCAGCAGTCTAGACAGGGGCTATGGCTACACCTTC.